The present TCR beta chain was sequenced within a study of human T cells and chemical hapten exposure. Study-level background: Patients, a majority of them female, were diagnosed with alopecia areata, totalis or universalis. Study-wide findings and caveats: Clustering by CDR3 similarity yielded significantly more large clusters from expanded TCRs than controls.

About this clonotype itself: Its antigen is not known.

Trimming shortened V by 8 bases and J by 0 bases, and 16 bases separated the two germline ends. This CDR3 has 16 residues. Regarding time point: patch test 3, about 24 weeks after DPC sensitization. Regarding treatment: therapeutic diphenylcyclopropenone sensitization with weekly scalp DPC. Each donor was an alopecia patient between 18 and 70 years of age who qualified for DPC. TCRdb fed the RACE reads into MiXCR, producing one record per CDR3 protein. The sample yields about 97,000 distinct CDR3 sequences, 25% to 30% seen once. This clonotype was sampled from a man between 40 and 49 years old with alopecia areata. Some clones in this sample may be carry-over from other donors' samples. Sample: whole blood, taken in connection with sensitization to the hapten diphenylcyclopropenone (DPC). This chain joins TRBV12-3 or TRBV12-4 and TRBJ1-4; D gene uncertain. The CDR3 sequence: CASALSEPSTNEKLFF. In DNA, the CDR3 is TGTGCCAGCGCCCTATCGGAGCCTTCAACTAATGAAAAACTGTTTTTT.